Only one count was recorded for the clone carrying this T cell receptor (beta chain). Its antigen is currently unknown. The record originates from a study of T cell responses to AZD1222 COVID-19 vaccine. Study results and limitations: Compared with day 0, the breadth and depth of the Spike-specific TCR repertoire rose significantly after two doses of AZD1222. Reports say nearly half of spike-specific TCRs go after unmutated variant regions.

After removal of 9 bases from V and 5 bases from J, the junction contained 6 bases not matched to a gene. The CDR3 runs 14 residues. Germline lookup yields CDR1 ENHRY and CDR2 SYGVKD. The method was immunoSEQ multiplex PCR; TCRdb's version includes in-frame clones alone and lacks a portion of them. The sample has roughly 99,000 clones, about 89% seen once. This clonotype was sampled from an adult in good health. Sample: peripheral blood, taken on day 0 of AZD1222 vaccination. The rearrangement uses TRBV10-3 and TRBJ2-2, with 10 bases that match TRBD2. The CDR3 region is CAIGLAEMTGELFF. The CDR3 DNA reads as TGTGCCATAGGACTAGCGGAAATGACCGGGGAGCTGTTTTTT.